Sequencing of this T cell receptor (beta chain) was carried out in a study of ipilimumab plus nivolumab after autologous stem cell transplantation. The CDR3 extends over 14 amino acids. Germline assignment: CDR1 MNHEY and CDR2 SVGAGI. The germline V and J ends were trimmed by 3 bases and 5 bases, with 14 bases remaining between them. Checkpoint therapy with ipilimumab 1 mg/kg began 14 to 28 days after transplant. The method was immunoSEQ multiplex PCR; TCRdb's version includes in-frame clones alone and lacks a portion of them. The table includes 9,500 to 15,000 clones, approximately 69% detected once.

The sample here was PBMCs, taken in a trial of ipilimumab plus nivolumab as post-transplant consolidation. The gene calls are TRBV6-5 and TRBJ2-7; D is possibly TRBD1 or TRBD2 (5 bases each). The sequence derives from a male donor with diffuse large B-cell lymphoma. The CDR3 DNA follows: TGTGCCAGCAGTTATCCGGGACCTGGGAACGAGCAGTACTTC. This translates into CASSYPGPGNEQYF.